The clone carrying this T cell receptor (beta chain) has a count of ten or more. Its antigen remains unknown. The data stem from a study of early T cells in non-severe SARS-CoV-2 infection. Study context: Bulk RNA taken from unsorted whole blood was sequenced, leaving chains unpaired. Study-wide results and caveats: VDJdb matching favored anti-spike CD8 responses, missing private and CD4 specificities.

In the library, individual cDNA molecules carried attached unique molecular identifiers. TCRdb analysed the 5' RACE reads with MiXCR anew, one entry per CDR3 protein. This table holds 35,000 to 50,000 distinct CDR3 sequences, around 6% found once. Germline V gene lookup returns CDR1 ENHRY and CDR2 SYGVKD. Trimming removed 6 bases at V and 2 bases at J, with 7 bases between. This CDR3 region has 12 residues. This receptor was identified in an adult who was a healthcare worker with PCR-confirmed SARS-CoV-2 infection or an uninfected control (not recorded which). The chain carries TRBV10-3 and TRBJ2-5, with D unresolved. What was sequenced was whole blood. This chain's CDR3 is CAISSQQETQYF. In DNA, the CDR3 is TGTGCCATCAGCAGTCAACAAGAGACCCAGTACTTC.